This T cell receptor (beta chain) was sequenced during a study of blood T cell repertoires in COVID-19. Study at large: Nucleic acid was either cDNA or gDNA, and it came from T cells, B-cell-depleted T cells, or PBMCs.

V lost 1 base to trimming and J lost 5 bases, with 3 bases between them. This CDR3 comprises 11 residues. CDR1 is SNHLY, CDR2 FYNNEI, per germline. Here immunoSEQ multiplex PCR was the method, and the copy in TCRdb shows in-frame clones only, minus some. The repertoire consists of around 240,000 clones, with around 84% occurring once and the leading ten covering about 1%. The sample was peripheral blood. The chain recombines TRBV2 with TRBJ2-7; D ambiguous. This receptor was identified in a man in his forties with acute or convalescent COVID-19. The CDR3: CASSEGHEQYF. DNA of the CDR3: TGTGCCAGCAGTGAAGGGCACGAGCAGTACTTC. The whole variable domain, remainder taken from reference TRBV2 and TRBJ2-7, is EPEVTQTPSHQVTQMGQEVILRCVPISNHLYFYWYRQILGQKVEFLVSFYNNEISEKSEIFDDQFSVERPDGSNFTLKIRSTKLEDSAMYFCASSEGHEQYFGPGTRLTVT.